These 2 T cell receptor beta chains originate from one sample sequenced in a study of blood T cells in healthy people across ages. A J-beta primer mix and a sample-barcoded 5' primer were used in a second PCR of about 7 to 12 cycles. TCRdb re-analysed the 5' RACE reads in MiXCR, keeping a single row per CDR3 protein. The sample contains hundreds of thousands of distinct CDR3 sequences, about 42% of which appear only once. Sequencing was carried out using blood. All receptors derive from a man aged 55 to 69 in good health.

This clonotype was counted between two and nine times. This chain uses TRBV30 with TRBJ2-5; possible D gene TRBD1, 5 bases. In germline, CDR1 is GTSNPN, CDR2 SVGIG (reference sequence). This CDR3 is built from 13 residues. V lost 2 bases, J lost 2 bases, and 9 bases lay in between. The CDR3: CAWSLGHQETQYF. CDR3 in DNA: TGTGCCTGGAGTCTTGGACATCAAGAGACCCAGTACTTC.

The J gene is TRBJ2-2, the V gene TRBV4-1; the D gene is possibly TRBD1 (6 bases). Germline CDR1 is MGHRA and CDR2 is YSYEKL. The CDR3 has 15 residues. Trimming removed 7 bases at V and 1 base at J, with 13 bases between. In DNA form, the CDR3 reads TGCGCCAGCAAGGGACAAACCCTGAACACCGGGGAGCTGTTTTTT. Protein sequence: CASKGQTLNTGELFF.